Given below is one T cell receptor (beta chain) in context. Its antigen is still unknown. When ophthalmopathy did not progress within 18 months, Graves' hyperthyroidism was considered stable. The V end was cut by 4 bases, the J end by 1 base, with 8 bases between. CDR3 length: 13 residues. Germline-derived CDR1 and CDR2 are MNHEY and SMNVEV (reference sequence). The source material, RNA transcripts, was used to amplify TCR beta CDR3 regions. HTBI primers were the set used in a first-round RT-PCR of the TCR CDR3. TCRdb fed the multiplex PCR reads into MiXCR, producing one record per CDR3 protein. Found here are some 560,000 distinct CDR3 sequences, 15% to 17% of them singletons; the top ten hold under 8%. The data stem from a study of T cells in Graves' hyperthyroidism and ophthalmopathy. Notes on the study in general: Within blood appeared most thyroid clonotypes that had expanded above 0.001.

This clonotype originated in a woman aged 25 to 45 with Graves' hyperthyroidism. The rearrangement joins TRBV27 to TRBJ2-7; unclear D gene. Sequenced: blood. The CDR3 loop reads CASSSHGSYEQYF. The DNA for the CDR3 is TGTGCCAGCAGTTCGCACGGGTCCTACGAGCAGTACTTC.